The 17 T cell receptor beta chains reported below all come from one sample, sequenced in a study of CD8 T cells in Susac syndrome. After extraction with the RNeasy kit, 0.5 to 1 ug of the RNA was reverse transcribed using random hexamers. MiXCR was run by TCRdb on the immunoSEQ multiplex PCR reads, yielding one entry per CDR3 protein. The sample yields 190,000 or so distinct CDR3 sequences, 95% seen once. The sequenced sample was CD4+ T cells from PBMCs. These receptor sequences come from a human donor with multiple sclerosis.

This rearrangement joins TRBV5-1 to TRBJ2-7; D unclear. V was trimmed by 0 bases and J by 2 bases, leaving 9 bases between them. The CDR3 sequence is 14 residues long. The V gene's germline CDR1 is SGHRS and CDR2 YFSETQ. In DNA, the CDR3 is TGCGCCAGCAGCTTGGTTGCGGATACCTACGAGCAGTACTTC. Its translation: CASSLVADTYEQYF.

This chain uses TRBV20-1 with TRBJ2-5; D might be TRBD1 or TRBD2, each matching 5 bases. The CDR3 contains 15 residues. Germline CDR1 DFQATT, CDR2 SNEGSKA (reference sequence). V was shortened by 6 bases and J by 1 base, with 18 bases between the two germline ends. CDR3 DNA: TGCAGTGCAGCGGACGGGGCGGATTCCCAAGAGACCCAGTACTTC. Its protein is CSAADGADSQETQYF.

The chain uses TRBV11-3 and TRBJ2-7; D is possibly TRBD1 (6 bases). The germline V and J ends were trimmed by 3 bases and 1 base, with 7 bases remaining between them. CDR1 is SGHNT, CDR2 YENEEA, per germline. CDR3 size: 13 residues. The CDR3 here is CASSLDRSYEQYF. As DNA, the CDR3 is TGTGCCAGCAGCTTGGACAGATCCTACGAGCAGTACTTC. Variable domain in full (rest from reference TRBV11-3 and TRBJ2-7): EAGVVQSPRYKIIEKKQPVAFWCNPISGHNTLYWYLQNLGQGPELLIRYENEEAVDDSQLPKDRFSAERLKGVDSTLKIQPAELGDSAVYLCASSLDRSYEQYFGPGTRLTVT.

V and J are TRBV12-3 or TRBV12-4 and TRBJ2-3, with D perhaps given as TRBD1 or TRBD2 (5 bases each). The CDR3 loop spans 14 amino acids. The V and J ends lost 7 bases and 2 bases respectively, with 13 bases between them. As DNA, the CDR3 is TGTGCCAGCATCCGGGACGGGGACACAGATACGCAGTATTTT. Protein product: CASIRDGDTDTQYF.

The J gene is TRBJ1-2, the V gene TRBV3-1; no clear D gene. This CDR3 has 13 amino acids. Germline CDR1 and CDR2: LGHDT and YNNKEL (reference sequence). Deletions cut 3 bases from V and 5 bases from J, with 10 bases between. The DNA of the CDR3 is TGTGCCAGCAGCCAGGGATATCTTTATGGCTACACCTTC. Amino acids: CASSQGYLYGYTF.

The rearrangement joins TRBV7-9 to TRBJ2-3; D perhaps matches TRBD2 (6 bases). Germline V gene lookup returns CDR1 SEHNR and CDR2 FQNEAQ (reference sequence). V lost 8 bases to trimming and J lost 5 bases, with 14 bases between them. The CDR3 is 13 residues long. CDR3 in amino acids: CASSGVPGDTQYF. DNA of the CDR3: TGTGCCAGCTCGGGAGTCCCCGGAGATACGCAGTATTTT.

V and J are TRBV3-1 and TRBJ1-6; D gene unclear. The CDR3 is 13 residues long. With 1 base removed from V and 8 bases from J, the gap between germline ends came to 6 bases. The germline V gene encodes CDR1 LGHDT and CDR2 YNNKEL (reference sequence). CDR3: CASSQGWDSPLHF. The CDR3 region has the DNA TGTGCCAGCAGCCAAGGGTGGGATTCACCCCTCCACTTT. Variable domain in full (rest from reference TRBV3-1 and TRBJ1-6): DTAVSQTPKYLVTQMGNDKSIKCEQNLGHDTMYWYKQDSKKFLKIMFSYNNKELIINETVPNRFSPKSPDKAHLNLHINSLELGDSAVYFCASSQGWDSPLHFGNGTRLTVT.

V and J are TRBV6-1 and TRBJ2-1; maybe TRBD1 (5 bases). CDR1 is MNHNS, CDR2 SASEGT, per germline. This CDR3 region has 12 residues. Between the trimmed V and J ends, which lost 5 bases and 4 bases, there was a span of 6 bases. CDR3 in amino acids: CASSNRYNEQFF. DNA for the CDR3: TGTGCCAGCAGTAACAGGTACAATGAGCAGTTCTTC.

J is TRBJ2-5 and V is TRBV30; D perhaps matches TRBD1 (6 bases). This CDR3 region has 12 residues. In germline, CDR1 is GTSNPN, CDR2 SVGIG (reference sequence). The V gene lost 7 bases and the J gene lost 3 bases, with 12 bases spanning the gap. The CDR3, as DNA: TGTGCCTTCTCGGACAGTAAAGAGACCCAGTACTTC. Its protein product is CAFSDSKETQYF.

The chain combines TRBV6-6 with TRBJ2-1, with D perhaps matching TRBD2 (6 bases). From germline, CDR1 is MNHNY and CDR2 SVGAGI (reference sequence). Between the trimmed V and J ends, which lost 6 bases and 4 bases, there was a span of 10 bases. The CDR3 is 13 amino acids. The CDR3 DNA reads TGTGCCAGCAGCCTAGCGCGGTACAATGAGCAGTTCTTC. It translates to CASSLARYNEQFF.

The rearrangement joins TRBV3-1 to TRBJ2-3; D possibly corresponds to TRBD2 (5 bases). The V and J ends lost 6 bases and 10 bases respectively, with 17 bases between them. Germline CDR1 LGHDT, CDR2 YNNKEL (reference sequence). The length of the CDR3 is 13 residues. The CDR3 region has the DNA TGTGCCAGCAGACCATCCGGGGTTGAGGCGCAGTATTTT. Its protein is CASRPSGVEAQYF.

V and J are TRBV29-1 and TRBJ1-1, with D possibly being TRBD1 (5 bases). The CDR3 runs to 12 residues. V dropped 0 bases and J dropped 11 bases, with 13 bases sitting between them. Germline CDR1 and CDR2: SQVTM and ANQGSEA. CDR3 in amino acids: CSVEDGRGGAFF. The DNA for the CDR3 is TGCAGCGTTGAAGACGGTAGGGGTGGTGCTTTCTTT.

This chain links TRBV20-1 with TRBJ2-3, with TRBD2 matching over 7 bases. The germline CDR1 and CDR2 sequences are DFQATT and SNEGSKA (reference sequence). The CDR3 consists of 17 residues. With V trimmed by 0 bases and J by 0 bases, 9 bases remained unmatched. The CDR3 region is CSARDRLQRGSTDTQYF. The CDR3 DNA reads TGCAGTGCTAGAGACCGTCTACAGCGGGGCAGCACAGATACGCAGTATTTT.

The chain is built from TRBV12-3 or TRBV12-4 and TRBJ2-2, with 11 bases matching TRBD2. Germline trimming cut 8 bases from V and 6 bases from J; bases unmatched to any gene: 5. The CDR3 sequence is 14 residues long. Here the CDR3 DNA reads TGTGCCAGCTCATATAGCGGGGGGGCCGGGGAGCTGTTTTTT. It specifies CASSYSGGAGELFF.

The chain has TRBV4-2 and TRBJ2-7; D remains unclear. The V end was cut by 3 bases, the J end by 2 bases, with 14 bases between. CDR1 LGHNA and CDR2 YNFKEQ come from the germline V gene. The CDR3 loop spans 15 amino acids. The CDR3 DNA follows: TGTGCCAGCAGCCATCCGGGCCAGCCGACCTACGAGCAGTACTTC. Its protein product is CASSHPGQPTYEQYF.

The chain couples TRBV2 to TRBJ1-1; D might be TRBD1 (5 bases). V lost 0 bases and J 5 bases, leaving 13 bases between the germline ends. This CDR3 contains 15 residues. The germline V gene has CDR1 SNHLY and CDR2 FYNNEI. CDR3 DNA sequence: TGTGCCAGCAGTGAAGCGGGGGGGTTAGGGACTGAAGCTTTCTTT. Translated: CASSEAGGLGTEAFF.

CDR3 nucleotide sequence: TGCAGTGCTAATAGCGGGGGGGCCGCAGATACGCAGTATTTT. This translates into CSANSGGAADTQYF. V and J are TRBV20-1 and TRBJ2-3; 11 nucleotides agree with TRBD2. The CDR3 is 14 amino acids. J was trimmed by 4 bases and V by 4 bases; bases with no gene match: 4. The germline CDR1 and CDR2 sequences are DFQATT and SNEGSKA (reference sequence).